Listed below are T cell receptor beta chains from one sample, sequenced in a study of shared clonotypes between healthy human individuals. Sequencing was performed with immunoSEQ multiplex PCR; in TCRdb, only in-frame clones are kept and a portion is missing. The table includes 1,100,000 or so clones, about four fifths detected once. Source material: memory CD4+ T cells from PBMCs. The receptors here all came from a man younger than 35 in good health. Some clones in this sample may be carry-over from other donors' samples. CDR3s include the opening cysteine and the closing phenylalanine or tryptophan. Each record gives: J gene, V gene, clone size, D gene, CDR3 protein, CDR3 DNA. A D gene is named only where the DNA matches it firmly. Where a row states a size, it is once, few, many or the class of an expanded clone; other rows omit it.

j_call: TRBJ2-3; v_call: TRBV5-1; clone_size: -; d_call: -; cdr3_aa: CASSLDASTDTQYF; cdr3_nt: TGCGCCAGCAGCTTGGATGCTAGCACAGATACGCAGTATTTT
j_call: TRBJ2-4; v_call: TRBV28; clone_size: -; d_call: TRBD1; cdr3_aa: CASSWDRVLGIQYF; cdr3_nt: TGTGCCAGCAGTTGGGACAGGGTATTAGGCATTCAGTACTTC
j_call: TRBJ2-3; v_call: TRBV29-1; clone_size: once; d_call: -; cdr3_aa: CSSRVRAREATQYF; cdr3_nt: TGCAGCTCCAGGGTTCGGGCCCGTGAAGCTACGCAGTATTTT
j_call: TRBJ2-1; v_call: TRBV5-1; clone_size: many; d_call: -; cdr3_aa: CASSNVGLNNEQFF; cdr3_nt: TGCGCCAGCAGCAACGTAGGACTAAACAATGAGCAGTTCTTC
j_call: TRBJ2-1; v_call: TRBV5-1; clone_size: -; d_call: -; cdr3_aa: CASSLDGSSYNEQFF; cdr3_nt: TGCGCCAGCAGCTTGGATGGGAGCTCCTACAATGAGCAGTTCTTC
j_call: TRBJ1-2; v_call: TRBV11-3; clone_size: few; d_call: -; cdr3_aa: CASSKDGGYGYTF; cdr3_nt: TGTGCCAGCAGCAAAGACGGGGGGTATGGCTACACCTTC
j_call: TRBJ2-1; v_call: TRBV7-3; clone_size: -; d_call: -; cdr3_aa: CASSPRGTSGNEQFF; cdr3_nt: TGTGCCAGCAGCCCCCGGGGGACCTCGGGGAATGAGCAGTTCTTC
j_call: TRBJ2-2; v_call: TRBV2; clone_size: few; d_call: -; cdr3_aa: CASSEAGGTGELFF; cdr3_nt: TGTGCCAGCAGTGAAGCGGGCGGGACCGGGGAGCTGTTTTTT
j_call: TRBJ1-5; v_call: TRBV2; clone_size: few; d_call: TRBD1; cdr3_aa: CASSEAGQGAQPQHF; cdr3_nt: TGTGCCAGCAGTGAAGCAGGGCAGGGGGCCCAGCCCCAGCATTTT
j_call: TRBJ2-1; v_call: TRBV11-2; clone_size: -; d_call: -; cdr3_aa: CASSLSAASSYNEQFF; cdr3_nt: TGTGCCAGCAGCTTATCAGCGGCAAGCTCCTACAATGAGCAGTTCTTC
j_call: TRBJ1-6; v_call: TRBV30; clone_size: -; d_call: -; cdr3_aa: CAWSVSGGGSPLHF; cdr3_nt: TGTGCCTGGAGTGTGTCGGGGGGCGGGTCACCCCTCCACTTT
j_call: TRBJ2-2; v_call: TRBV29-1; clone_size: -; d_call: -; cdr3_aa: CSVELLGRTNTGELFF; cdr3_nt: TGCAGCGTTGAATTGTTGGGACGTACGAACACCGGGGAGCTGTTTTTT
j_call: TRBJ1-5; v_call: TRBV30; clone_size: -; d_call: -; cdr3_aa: CAWNSRGRGNQPQHF; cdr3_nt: TGTGCCTGGAACTCTCGGGGGCGCGGCAATCAGCCCCAGCATTTT
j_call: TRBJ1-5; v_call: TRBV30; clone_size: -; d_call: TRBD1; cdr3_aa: CAWSRKSGGRQPQHF; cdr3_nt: TGTGCCTGGAGTAGGAAGTCAGGGGGCCGGCAGCCCCAGCATTTT
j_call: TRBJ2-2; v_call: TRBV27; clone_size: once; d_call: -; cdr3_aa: CASSSKIVPGELFF; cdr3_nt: TGTGCCAGCAGTTCGAAAATTGTTCCCGGGGAGCTGTTTTTT
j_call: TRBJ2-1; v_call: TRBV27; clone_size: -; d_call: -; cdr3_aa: CASSLDRPSYNEQFF; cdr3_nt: TGTGCCAGCAGTCTTGACAGGCCCTCCTACAATGAGCAGTTCTTC
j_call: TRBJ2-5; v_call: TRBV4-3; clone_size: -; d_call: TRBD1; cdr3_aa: CASSQHPNSGQGEETQYF; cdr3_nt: TGCGCCAGCAGCCAACACCCGAATAGCGGACAGGGTGAAGAGACCCAGTACTTC
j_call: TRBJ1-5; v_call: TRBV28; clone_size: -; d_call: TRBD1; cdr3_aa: CASRLQGGGDQPQHF; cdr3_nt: TGTGCCAGCAGGTTACAGGGAGGGGGCGATCAGCCCCAGCATTTT
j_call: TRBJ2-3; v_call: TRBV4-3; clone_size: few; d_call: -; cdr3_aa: CASSHGGRTQYF; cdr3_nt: TGCGCCAGCAGCCATGGGGGGCGCACGCAGTATTTT
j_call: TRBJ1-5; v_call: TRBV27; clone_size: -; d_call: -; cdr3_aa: CASSFSSVGGQGQPQHF; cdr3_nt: TGTGCCAGCAGTTTCTCGTCGGTCGGGGGGCAGGGCCAGCCCCAGCATTTT
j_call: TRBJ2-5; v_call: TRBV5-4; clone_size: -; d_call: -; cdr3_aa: CASSSLGGVETQYF; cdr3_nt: TGTGCCAGCAGCAGCCTCGGAGGGGTAGAGACCCAGTACTTC
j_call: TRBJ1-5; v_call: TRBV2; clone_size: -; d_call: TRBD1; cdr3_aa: CASSYTGTGEQPQHF; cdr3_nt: TGTGCCAGCAGTTATACGGGGACAGGGGAACAGCCCCAGCATTTT
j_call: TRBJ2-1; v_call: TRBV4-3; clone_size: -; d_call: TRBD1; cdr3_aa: CASSQDRGQGRGYNEQFF; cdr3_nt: TGCGCCAGCAGCCAAGATAGGGGGCAGGGGAGAGGGTACAATGAGCAGTTCTTC
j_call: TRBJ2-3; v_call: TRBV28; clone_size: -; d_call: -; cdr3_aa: CASGTYTDTQYF; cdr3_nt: TGTGCCTCCGGGACGTACACAGATACGCAGTATTTT
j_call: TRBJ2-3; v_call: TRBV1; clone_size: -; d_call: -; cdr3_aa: CTSSQEDLRGARDTQYF; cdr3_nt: TGCACCAGCAGCCAAGAAGATTTAAGGGGCGCTAGGGATACGCAGTATTTT
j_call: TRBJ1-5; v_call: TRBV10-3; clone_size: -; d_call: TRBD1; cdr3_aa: CATKGGQGPDQPQHF; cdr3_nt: TGTGCCACGAAGGGCGGACAGGGCCCTGATCAGCCCCAGCATTTT
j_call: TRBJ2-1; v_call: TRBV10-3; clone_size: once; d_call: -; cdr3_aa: CAISESGYNEQFF; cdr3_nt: TGTGCCATCAGTGAGTCGGGTTACAATGAGCAGTTCTTC
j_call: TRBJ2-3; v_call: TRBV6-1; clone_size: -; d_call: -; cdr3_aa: CASSQGYGTDTQYF; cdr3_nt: TGTGCCAGCAGCCAGGGGTATGGCACAGATACGCAGTATTTT
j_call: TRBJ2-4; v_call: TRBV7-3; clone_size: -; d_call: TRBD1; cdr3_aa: CASSSPGQGDIQYF; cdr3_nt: TGTGCCAGCAGCTCGCCGGGTCAGGGGGACATTCAGTACTTC
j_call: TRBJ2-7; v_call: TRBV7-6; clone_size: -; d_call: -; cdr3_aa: CASSGYDRAYEQYF; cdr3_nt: TGTGCCAGCAGCGGCTACGACAGAGCCTACGAGCAGTACTTC
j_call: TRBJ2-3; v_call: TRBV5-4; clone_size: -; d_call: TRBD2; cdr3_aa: CASSRGLAGATDTQYF; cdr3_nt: TGTGCCAGCAGCCGCGGACTAGCGGGAGCCACAGATACGCAGTATTTT
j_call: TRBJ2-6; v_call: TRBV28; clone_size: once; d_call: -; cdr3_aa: CASSFEPLISGANVLTF; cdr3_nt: TGTGCCAGCAGTTTTGAGCCCCTAATCTCTGGGGCCAACGTCCTGACTTTC
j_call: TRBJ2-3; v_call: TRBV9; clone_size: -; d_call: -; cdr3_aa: CASSVANTDTQYF; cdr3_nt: TGTGCCAGCAGCGTAGCTAACACAGATACGCAGTATTTT
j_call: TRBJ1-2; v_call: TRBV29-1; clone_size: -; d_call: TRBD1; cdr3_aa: CSAIPGTGYGYTF; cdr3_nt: TGCAGCGCCATTCCCGGGACAGGGTATGGCTACACCTTC
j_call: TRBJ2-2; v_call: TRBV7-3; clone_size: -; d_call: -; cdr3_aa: CASSLLATNTGELFF; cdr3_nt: TGTGCCAGCAGCTTGCTAGCGACGAACACCGGGGAGCTGTTTTTT
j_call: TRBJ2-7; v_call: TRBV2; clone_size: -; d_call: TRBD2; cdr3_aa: CASSGSGGRDNYEQYF; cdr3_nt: TGTGCCAGCAGTGGGTCGGGCGGGAGAGACAACTACGAGCAGTACTTC
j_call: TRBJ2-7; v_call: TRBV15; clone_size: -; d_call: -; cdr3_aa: CATSRDRSSYEQYF; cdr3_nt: TGTGCCACCAGCAGAGACCGAAGCTCCTACGAGCAGTACTTC
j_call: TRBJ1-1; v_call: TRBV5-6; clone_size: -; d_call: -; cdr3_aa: CASSKTGRMNTEAFF; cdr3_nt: TGTGCCAGCAGCAAGACTGGACGGATGAACACTGAAGCTTTCTTT
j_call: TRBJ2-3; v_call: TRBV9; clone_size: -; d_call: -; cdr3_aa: CASSVGSSPYTDTQYF; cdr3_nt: TGTGCCAGCAGCGTAGGGTCTAGCCCCTACACAGATACGCAGTATTTT
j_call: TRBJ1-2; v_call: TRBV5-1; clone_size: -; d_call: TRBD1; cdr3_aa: CASSIGTGDGGYTF; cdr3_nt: TGCGCCAGCAGCATCGGGACAGGGGACGGTGGCTACACCTTC
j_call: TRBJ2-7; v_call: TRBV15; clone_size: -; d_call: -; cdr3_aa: CATSSSQARVAEQYF; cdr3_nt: TGTGCCACCAGCAGTTCTCAAGCCCGGGTGGCCGAGCAGTACTTC
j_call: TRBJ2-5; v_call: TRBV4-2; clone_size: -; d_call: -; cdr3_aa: CASSLGGGLSGHQETQYF; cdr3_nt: TGTGCCAGCAGCCTGGGTGGTGGACTAAGCGGCCACCAAGAGACCCAGTACTTC
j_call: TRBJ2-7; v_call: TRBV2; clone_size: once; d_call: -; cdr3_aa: CASGRASYEQYF; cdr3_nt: TGTGCCAGCGGACGGGCCTCCTACGAGCAGTACTTC
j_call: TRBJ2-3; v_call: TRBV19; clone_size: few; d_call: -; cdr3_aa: CASSIGDTQYF; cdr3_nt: TGTGCCAGTAGTATAGGGGATACGCAGTATTTT
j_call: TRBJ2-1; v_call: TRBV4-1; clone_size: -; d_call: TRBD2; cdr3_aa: CASSQDLGGRYNEQFF; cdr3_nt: TGCGCCAGCAGCCAAGATCTGGGCGGGAGGTACAATGAGCAGTTCTTC
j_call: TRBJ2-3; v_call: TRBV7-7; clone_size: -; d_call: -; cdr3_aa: CASSRGSTDTQYF; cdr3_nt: TGTGCCAGCAGCAGAGGGAGCACAGATACGCAGTATTTT
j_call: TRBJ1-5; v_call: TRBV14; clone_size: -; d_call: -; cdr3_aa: CASRPDSSNQPQHF; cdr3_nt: TGTGCCAGCAGACCGGACAGTAGCAATCAGCCCCAGCATTTT
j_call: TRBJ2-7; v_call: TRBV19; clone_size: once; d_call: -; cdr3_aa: CASRSANSYEQYF; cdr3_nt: TGTGCCAGTAGATCGGCAAACTCCTACGAGCAGTACTTC
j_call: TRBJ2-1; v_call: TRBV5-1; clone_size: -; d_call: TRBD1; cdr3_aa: CASSSPDRASYNEQFF; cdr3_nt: TGCGCCAGCAGCTCGCCGGACAGGGCCTCCTACAATGAGCAGTTCTTC
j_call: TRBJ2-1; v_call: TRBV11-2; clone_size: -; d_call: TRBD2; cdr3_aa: CASSSQLAGGHNEQFF; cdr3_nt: TGTGCCAGCAGCTCTCAACTAGCGGGAGGTCACAATGAGCAGTTCTTC
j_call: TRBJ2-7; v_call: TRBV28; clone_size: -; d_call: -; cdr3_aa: CASSLPEGHEQYF; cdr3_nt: TGTGCCAGCAGCCTCCCTGAGGGACACGAGCAGTACTTC
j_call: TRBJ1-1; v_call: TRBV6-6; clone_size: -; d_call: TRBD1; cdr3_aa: CASSYSVSGGTEAFF; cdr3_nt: TGTGCCAGCAGTTACTCGGTCTCAGGGGGCACTGAAGCTTTCTTT
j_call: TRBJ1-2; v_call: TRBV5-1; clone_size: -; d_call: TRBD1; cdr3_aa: CASSLRTGESYGYTF; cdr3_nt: TGCGCCAGCAGCTTGCGGACAGGGGAAAGCTATGGCTACACCTTC
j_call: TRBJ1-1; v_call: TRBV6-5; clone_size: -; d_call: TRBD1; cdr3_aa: CASRAPGQGAYTF; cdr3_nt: TGTGCCAGCAGAGCCCCGGGACAGGGGGCCTACACGTTT
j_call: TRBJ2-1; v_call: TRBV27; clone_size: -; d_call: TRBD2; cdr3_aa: CASSFLGTSGRPAPYNEQFF; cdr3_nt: TGTGCCAGCAGTTTCCTCGGGACTAGCGGGAGGCCCGCACCATACAATGAGCAGTTCTTC
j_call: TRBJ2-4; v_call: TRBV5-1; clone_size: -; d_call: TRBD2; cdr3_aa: CASASFPGRPKNIQYF; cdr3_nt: TGCGCCAGCGCTAGCTTTCCCGGGAGGCCCAAAAACATTCAGTACTTC
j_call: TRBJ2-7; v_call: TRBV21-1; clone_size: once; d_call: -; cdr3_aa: CASSKAEIGTQVYEQYF; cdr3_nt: TGTGCCAGCAGCAAAGCGGAGATCGGGACGCAAGTCTACGAGCAGTACTTC
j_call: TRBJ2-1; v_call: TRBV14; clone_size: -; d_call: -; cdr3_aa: CASRKASFYNEQFF; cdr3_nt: TGTGCCAGCAGAAAGGCCTCCTTTTACAATGAGCAGTTCTTC
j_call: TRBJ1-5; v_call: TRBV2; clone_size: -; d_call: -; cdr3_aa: CASSEASRNQPQHF; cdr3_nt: TGTGCCAGCAGTGAGGCCAGCCGGAATCAGCCCCAGCATTTT